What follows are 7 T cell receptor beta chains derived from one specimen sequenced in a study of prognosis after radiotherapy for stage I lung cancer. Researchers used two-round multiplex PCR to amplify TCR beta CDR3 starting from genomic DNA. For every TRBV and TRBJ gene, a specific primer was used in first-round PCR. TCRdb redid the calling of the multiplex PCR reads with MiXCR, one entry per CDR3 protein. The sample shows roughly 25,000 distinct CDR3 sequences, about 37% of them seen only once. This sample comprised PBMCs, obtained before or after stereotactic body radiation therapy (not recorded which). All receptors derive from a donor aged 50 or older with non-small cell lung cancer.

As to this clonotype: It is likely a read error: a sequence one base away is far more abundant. CDR3 DNA: TGTGCCAGCACCAATCAAGTGGAGACCCAGTACTTC. Its protein product is CASTNQVETQYF. The chain is built from TRBV14 and TRBJ2-5, with unresolved D. The V gene's germline CDR1 is SGHDN and CDR2 FVKESK. With 7 bases removed from V and 5 bases from J, the gap between germline ends came to 11 bases. The CDR3 totals 12 residues.

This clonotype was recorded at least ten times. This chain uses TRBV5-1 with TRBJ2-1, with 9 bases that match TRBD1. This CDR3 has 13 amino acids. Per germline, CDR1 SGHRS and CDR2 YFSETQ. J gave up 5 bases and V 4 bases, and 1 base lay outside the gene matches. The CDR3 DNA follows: TGCGCCAGCAGCGGACAGGGGAACAATGAGCAGTTCTTC. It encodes CASSGQGNNEQFF.

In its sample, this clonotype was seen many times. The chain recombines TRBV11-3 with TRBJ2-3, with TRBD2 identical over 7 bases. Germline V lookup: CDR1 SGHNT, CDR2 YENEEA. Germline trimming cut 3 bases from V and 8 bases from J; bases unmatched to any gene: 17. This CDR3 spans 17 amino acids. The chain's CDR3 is CASSFGSGGSGAGTQYF. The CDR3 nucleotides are TGTGCCAGCAGCTTTGGATCGGGCGGGAGCGGCGCAGGTACGCAGTATTTT.

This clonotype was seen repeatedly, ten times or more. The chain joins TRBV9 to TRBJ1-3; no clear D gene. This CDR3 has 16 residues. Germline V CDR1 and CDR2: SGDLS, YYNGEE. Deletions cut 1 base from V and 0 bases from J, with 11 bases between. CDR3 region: CASSVLDGSSGNTIYF. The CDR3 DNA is TGTGCCAGCAGCGTACTGGACGGTAGCTCTGGAAACACCATATATTTT.

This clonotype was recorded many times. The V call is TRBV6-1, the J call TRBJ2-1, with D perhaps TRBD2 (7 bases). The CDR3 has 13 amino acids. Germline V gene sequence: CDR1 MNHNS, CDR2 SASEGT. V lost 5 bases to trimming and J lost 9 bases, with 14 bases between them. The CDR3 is CASSPLGGGEQFF. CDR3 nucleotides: TGTGCCAGCAGTCCCCTAGGGGGGGGTGAGCAGTTCTTC.

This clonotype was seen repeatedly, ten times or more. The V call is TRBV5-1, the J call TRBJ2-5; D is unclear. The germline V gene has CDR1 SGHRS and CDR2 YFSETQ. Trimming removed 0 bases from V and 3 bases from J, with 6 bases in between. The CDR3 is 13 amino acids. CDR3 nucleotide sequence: TGCGCCAGCAGCTTGGGCTCGGAAGAGACCCAGTACTTC. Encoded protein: CASSLGSEETQYF.

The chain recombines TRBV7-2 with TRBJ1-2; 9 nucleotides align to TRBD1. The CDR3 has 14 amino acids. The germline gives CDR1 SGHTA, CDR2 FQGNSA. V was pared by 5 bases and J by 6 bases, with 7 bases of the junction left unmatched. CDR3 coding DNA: TGTGCCAGCAGCCCCCGGGACAGGGTAAATGGCTACACCTTC. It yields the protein CASSPRDRVNGYTF.